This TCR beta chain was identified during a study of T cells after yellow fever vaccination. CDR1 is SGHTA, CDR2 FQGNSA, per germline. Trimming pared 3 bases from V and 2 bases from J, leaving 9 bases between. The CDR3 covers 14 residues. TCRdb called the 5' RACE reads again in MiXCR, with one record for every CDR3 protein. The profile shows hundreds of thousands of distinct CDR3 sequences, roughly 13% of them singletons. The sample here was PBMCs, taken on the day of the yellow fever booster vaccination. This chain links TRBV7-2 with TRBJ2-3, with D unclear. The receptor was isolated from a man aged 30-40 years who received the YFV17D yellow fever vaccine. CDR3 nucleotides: TGTGCCAGCAGCTTTGGTACCACCACAGATACGCAGTATTTT. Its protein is CASSFGTTTDTQYF.